Included here is one TCR beta chain sequence, with context. The antigen it binds to is not known. There are no base qualities to consult, and no much larger clone falls within one base. This sample stems from a study of cytomegalovirus exposure and HLA in healthy donors (dated by TCRdb to 2016 to 2017). With regard to the full study: In an earlier analysis of 450 to 750 of the donors, about 260 Gb of sequence data and 100 million or so unique TCR beta sequences from approximately 180 million T cells were reported. Roughly 320 gigabases of sequencing data and about 92 million unique TCR sequences made up an early release that covered fewer than 650 HLA-typed donors. The genetic ancestry cluster associated with self-reported Caucasian donors included around four fifths of the 300 to 400 genotyped donors. The study aimed to test whether signatures of past pathogen exposure could be identified by cataloging public T cell receptors. The study used immunosequencing to profile the T cell repertoires of 670 or so subjects and linked those repertoires to cytomegalovirus serostatus. Besides the first cohort of about 730 subjects, a separate validation cohort made up of roughly 120 different subjects was used. High-throughput TCR immunosequencing, statistical association of individual TCRs with disease status, and machine learning were combined to predict cytomegalovirus infection status. In a later analysis, previously published TCR beta repertoires from roughly 710 donors were re-analyzed and high-resolution HLA genotyping was added so that TCR occurrence patterns could be studied. Rather than using new phenotypic data, the later analysis identified candidate immune exposures from TCR beta sequences and from how often those sequences occurred across donors. In an earlier analysis of several hundred of the donors, high-throughput TCR beta sequencing was used to judge whether each TCR beta V gene segment behaved as functional or pseudogenic. Alongside the repertoire data, information on donor age, sex, ethnicity and CMV serostatus was compiled. Genome-wide SNP genotypes for about 65% of the 666 donors were used in a later genetic analysis, which treated that subset as a discovery cohort. All discovery cohort repertoires had been generated on a single sequencing platform. Both class I and class II loci were covered by HLA typing, at four-digit resolution. Typing coverage varied by locus: about 629-640 donors for A, B, C, DRB1 and DQB1; roughly 500 for DQA1; more than 600 for DPA1; more than 450 for DPB1. Several DR-DQ haplotypes were handled as single units for association and clustering because linkage in the cohort was strong. Among about 390 genotyped donors of the cohort, an average of approximately 250,000 unique TCR beta nucleotide sequences were sequenced per donor, roughly 18% of them non-productive. What the study reported, not specific to this receptor: Only TCR beta chains were sequenced in this cohort, and the absence of alpha or paired-chain data limited detectable features. A few of the identified cytomegalovirus-associated TCR beta chains were confirmed in vitro to be specific for cytomegalovirus antigens. Compared with equally common non-associated chains, HLA-associated TCR beta chains in a later analysis were more clonally expanded and had lower generation probabilities. A group of highly shared sequence variants was considered likely to be a technical artifact of the sequencing pipeline. The only immune exposure information available for the cohort was CMV serostatus. In a later analysis, around 17,000 TCR beta sequences were associated with specific HLA alleles at a false discovery rate of 0.05. Across donors, most TCR sequences were observed very rarely, whereas some public TCRs were present in many individuals. According to a later analysis, TCR association rates differed among HLA loci, with DRB1 alleles showing the most associated TCRs and HLA-C alleles showing the fewest. Strong co-occurrence of HLA alleles, especially DR and DQ, made assigning TCR associations to individual alleles difficult. A further reported finding was that TCR beta sequences accurately predicted the HLA-A and HLA-B alleles for most subjects in the first cohort. The classifier was reported to diagnose cytomegalovirus status with high specificity and sensitivity in both the original cohort and the validation cohort. Linkage disequilibrium might explain the correlated functional status among segregating V segments, but an unknown experimental factor could not be excluded. A later genetic analysis associated a missense DCLRE1C variant with V-gene and J-gene trimming of TCR beta chains, and an independent cohort replicated the association. According to a later genetic analysis, donors in an Asian-associated ancestry cluster had fewer N-insertions in productive TCRs than the roughly 660-donor mean. HLA typing was unavailable for some donors at each locus, so association tests used only the typed subset. Presence/absence analyses assumed roughly uniform sequencing depth across donors, an assumption that may not hold. In a later analysis, most CMV-associated TCR beta chains were found to appear HLA-restricted, with HLA associations seemingly driven largely by CMV exposure. It was suggested by the authors that the approach could potentially be generalized to other disease states and immunological phenotypes. Broadly in line with IMGT annotations, most TCR beta V segments showed up in productive rearrangements about 87% or about 30% of the time in an earlier analysis of several hundred of the donors. Several of the top co-occurrence clusters appeared to be linked to parvovirus B19, influenza, CMV and Epstein-Barr virus, according to a later analysis. Because the 87-base-pair reads could not distinguish some IMGT-functional V segments, including TRBV6-2 and TRBV6-3, those segments were excluded. About 15 rarely observed V segments, including chromosome 9 orphons, were excluded from the earlier analysis of several hundred of the donors because counts were too low. The study gave a list of 150 to 200 TCR beta chains associated with cytomegalovirus.

The library was made by the immunoSEQ multiplex PCR assay. For the multiplex PCR, a mixture combining 60 forward primers for TCR Vbeta segments and 13 reverse primers for TCR Jbeta segments was used. A multiplex PCR assay on genomic DNA amplified the CDR3 region of rearranged TCR beta genes. On the Illumina HiSeq System, the amplified TCR beta libraries were sequenced as 87-base-pair reads. The authors' analysis ran thus. Across the 600 to 700 repertoires, a later analysis counted some 81 million unique TCR beta chains, roughly 11 million of which were shared by at least two donors. Raw reads were error-corrected and collapsed into unique sequences with a nearest-neighbor algorithm that merged closely related sequences to remove PCR and sequencing errors. V, D and J gene segments were assigned by aligning CDR3 sequences to IMGT reference sequences. For a sequence to be retained, a match of at least six nucleotides to both a V gene segment and a J gene segment was required. Rearrangements were classified as productive when the CDR3 lacked stop codons and remained in frame with V and J, and all other rearrangements were classified as non-productive. CDR3 was defined by IMGT convention, running from the second conserved V-encoded cysteine to the conserved J-encoded phenylalanine. In an earlier analysis of approximately 500 of the donors, sequences lacking an unambiguous match to a single V gene segment were excluded. In an earlier analysis of 587 of the donors, V segments were called functional above 56.7% productive rearrangements and were called segregating when the between-donor standard deviation exceeded 5%. A statistical classification framework was developed to diagnose cytomegalovirus status using the catalog of TCR beta chain sequences. In a later analysis, V and J genes were assigned by comparing TCR nucleotide sequences against IMGT/GENE-DB human TR gene sequences. The TCRdist pipeline was used in a later analysis to assign CDR3 sequences and most-parsimonious VDJ recombination scenarios. In a later analysis, each TCR beta chain was defined by its CDR3 amino acid sequence together with its V-gene family, and reads lacking a unique V-gene family were excluded. To address suspected cross-contamination and a sequencing artifact, a later analysis removed 592 highly shared, low-generation-probability nucleotide sequences. For each public chain, a later analysis derived a clonal expansion index from normalized ranks of inferred template counts within each repertoire. In a later analysis, generation probabilities were computed with a VDJ recombination model fitted to out-of-frame rearrangements, and the resulting probabilities were checked against IGoR. In a later analysis, TCR-TCR, TCR-HLA and TCR-CMV co-occurrence was scored with hypergeometric tests, and a repertoire-size bias correction was applied to TCR pairs. False discovery rates were estimated in a later analysis by permuting HLA or CMV assignments 20 times. In a later analysis, co-occurring TCRs were grouped with DBSCAN, and TCRdist sequence similarity was added when clustering was performed within HLA-allele-positive subsets. Repertoires with fewer than 30,000 or more than 120,000 public chains, plus five repertoires with anomalous nucleotide sharing, were excluded from co-occurrence clustering. TCRdb took this table from immuneACCESS and kept in-frame rearrangements with V and J called. Such tables lack part of the clones; where checked against another copy, unresolved V genes explain under half of the gap, and the rest is unexplained. V, J and clone size are those of that table, while D and trimming were read from the DNA. The sample table contains 100,000 to 120,000 clones; only one count was recorded for nearly 80% of them. Jointly, the top ten make up approximately 1.2% of the sample.

From a lookup of the germline V gene, CDR1 and CDR2 are MNHEY and SVGAGI. From the cysteine up to the phenylalanine, the CDR3 has a length of 14 residues. Of all the DNA, just the CDR3 is kept, 42 bases in frame from base 1. Unmatched junction bases come to 8, with V trimmed by 6 bases and J by 7 bases. The cohort consisted of 666 healthy bone marrow donors. Cohort members were all nominally healthy when sampled, although unrecorded immune exposures were likely present. The donor was CMV seronegative and belonged to the group of approximately 320 seronegative cohort members. A peripheral blood sample was provided by each donor, and peripheral blood mononuclear cells were used for TCR beta sequencing. The Qiagen DNeasy Blood Extraction Kit was used to extract genomic DNA from the blood cell samples.

The chain employs TRBV6-5 and TRBJ2-1; the central 8 bases match TRBD2. The receptor's source is a woman aged 25 to 39 in good health and CMV-seronegative. Sequencing input: PBMCs. The CDR3 corresponds to CASSPETSVNEQFF. The DNA sequence is as follows: TGTGCCAGCAGCCCAGAGACTAGCGTAAATGAGCAGTTCTTC.